One and the same sample provided the 21 T cell receptor beta chains below, sequenced in a study of shared clonotypes between healthy human individuals. This table comes from immunoSEQ multiplex PCR, and its TCRdb copy is limited to in-frame clones, with some not included. The sample contains over a million clones, more than 95% of which appear only once. What was sequenced was naive CD4+ T cells sorted from blood. Described subset: CD45RA+ positively selected. Receptors were obtained from a man aged 30-40 years in good health.

The rearrangement uses TRBV28 and TRBJ1-1; no clear D gene. The germline CDR1 and CDR2 sequences are MDHEN and SYDVKM. V was clipped by 3 bases and J by 0 bases, with 11 bases between them. There are 15 residues in the CDR3. In DNA form, the CDR3 reads TGTGCCAGCAGTTTTCCGAGCAGCCTGAACACTGAAGCTTTCTTT. Protein sequence: CASSFPSSLNTEAFF.

The sample holds one count of this clone. The rearrangement joins TRBV9 to TRBJ2-5; TRBD1 aligns across 8 bases. The CDR3 is 15 amino acids. Per germline, CDR1 SGDLS and CDR2 YYNGEE. V shed 3 bases and J 2 bases; nucleotides not matched to a gene: 6. The CDR3 protein is CASSARDRQQETQYF. The CDR3 region has the DNA TGTGCCAGCAGCGCCCGGGACAGGCAACAAGAGACCCAGTACTTC.

The chain employs TRBV5-1 and TRBJ2-3; D may correspond to TRBD1 or TRBD2 (5 bases each). The CDR3 spans 15 residues. Germline V gene lookup returns CDR1 SGHRS and CDR2 YFSETQ. V lost 4 bases and J 5 bases, leaving 17 bases between the germline ends. CDR3 protein: CASSTTGRSEDTQYF. The CDR3 DNA reads as TGCGCCAGCAGCACTACGGGACGCTCAGAAGATACGCAGTATTTT.

V usage is TRBV6-4 and J usage is TRBJ2-1; unclear D gene. Germline CDR1 MRHNA, CDR2 SNTAGT. The germline V and J ends were trimmed by 6 bases and 9 bases, with 15 bases remaining between them. The CDR3 consists of 13 residues. CDR3 loop: CASRAKGWGEQFF. The DNA for the CDR3 is TGTGCCAGCAGAGCTAAAGGTTGGGGTGAGCAGTTCTTC.

On this clone itself: The sample carries other DNA sequences with the same CDR3. The V and J genes are TRBV20-1 and TRBJ2-5; D is ambiguous. The germline V and J ends were trimmed by 3 bases and 5 bases, with 1 base remaining between them. The CDR3 sequence is 9 residues long. Germline CDR1 reads DFQATT; CDR2 reads SNEGSKA (reference sequence). This chain's CDR3 is CSASETQYF. The CDR3 DNA sequence: TGCAGTGCTAGTGAGACCCAGTACTTC.

Only one count was recorded for this clone. This chain links TRBV7-2 with TRBJ2-7; D uncertain. Germline CDR1 SGHTA, CDR2 FQGNSA. The CDR3 length is 15 residues. The V and J ends lost 2 bases and 4 bases respectively, with 15 bases between them. CDR3 coding DNA: TGTGCCAGCAGCTTACCCGGTCATAGGGTATACGAGCAGTACTTC. It specifies CASSLPGHRVYEQYF. The full variable domain, rest sourced from reference TRBV7-2 and TRBJ2-7, is GAGVSQSPSNKVTEKGKDVELRCDPISGHTALYWYRQSLGQGLEFLIYFQGNSAPDKSGLPSDRFSAERTGGSVSTLTIQRTQQEDSAVYLCASSLPGHRVYEQYFGPGTRLTVT.

The chain employs TRBV5-4 and TRBJ1-2, with D perhaps matching TRBD1 (6 bases). CDR3 length equals 16 residues. The V and J ends lost 0 bases and 7 bases respectively, with 19 bases between them. Germline-derived CDR1 and CDR2 are SGHNT and YYREEE (reference sequence). CDR3 protein: CASSLGTIQGSSGYTF. DNA of the CDR3: TGTGCCAGCAGCTTGGGAACGATACAGGGCTCGAGTGGCTACACCTTC.

The gene calls are TRBV7-2 and TRBJ2-1; 10 bases align to TRBD2. The CDR3 is 18 residues long. Per the germline V gene, CDR1 is SGHTA and CDR2 is FQGNSA. V lost 1 base to trimming and J lost 5 bases; unmatched junction nucleotides: 11. The CDR3 DNA reads TGTGCCAGCAGCTTAGAGCTAGCGGGAGCAAGGCTTCACAATGAGCAGTTCTTC. Protein: CASSLELAGARLHNEQFF.

As regards this clone: The same CDR3 arises from other DNA sequences in this sample as well. This sequence joins TRBV28 and TRBJ1-1; unclear D gene. The germline V gene encodes CDR1 MDHEN and CDR2 SYDVKM. The CDR3 length is 12 residues. With 3 bases removed from V and 3 bases from J, the gap between germline ends came to 5 bases. CDR3 region: CASSLGYTEAFF. In DNA, the CDR3 is TGTGCCAGCAGTTTGGGCTACACTGAAGCTTTCTTT.

This chain connects TRBV27 to TRBJ2-2; 9 bases agree with TRBD1. Trimming cost V 4 bases and J 5 bases; bases outside gene matches: 8. CDR3 length equals 16 residues. Germline V gene lookup returns CDR1 MNHEY and CDR2 SMNVEV (reference sequence). The CDR3 DNA sequence: TGTGCCAGCAGTTCCCTAGGGACAGGGAAGACCGGGGAGCTGTTTTTT. This encodes CASSSLGTGKTGELFF.

The chain recombines TRBV2 with TRBJ2-3; no reliable D call. The CDR3 spans 11 residues. The V end was cut by 7 bases, the J end by 5 bases, with 7 bases between. Germline assignment: CDR1 SNHLY and CDR2 FYNNEI. CDR3 in amino acids: CASTRQDTQYF. The CDR3 DNA is TGTGCCAGCACTCGACAAGATACGCAGTATTTT.

The chain carries TRBV6-1 and TRBJ2-3; no clear D. Trimming removed 3 bases from V and 5 bases from J, with 6 bases in between. This CDR3 has 12 residues. Germline V lookup: CDR1 MNHNS, CDR2 SASEGT. For the CDR3, the DNA is TGTGCCAGCAGTGACGTGAGAGATACGCAGTATTTT. This gives the protein CASSDVRDTQYF.

V usage is TRBV7-3 and J usage is TRBJ2-3, with TRBD2 matching over 7 bases. V lost 5 bases and J lost 0; bases outside the gene matches: 8. In germline, CDR1 is SGHTA, CDR2 FQGTGA. This CDR3 has 16 amino acids. CDR3 coding DNA: TGTGCCAGCAGCCATGCCGCTAGCGGCAGCACAGATACGCAGTATTTT. It encodes CASSHAASGSTDTQYF.

CDR3 protein: CASSHPGTYNEQFF. The DNA of the CDR3 is TGTGCCAGCAGCCATCCTGGGACCTACAATGAGCAGTTCTTC. The chain is built from TRBV7-9 and TRBJ2-1; D remains unclear. The length of the CDR3 is 14 residues. The germline V and J ends were trimmed by 5 bases and 2 bases, with 10 bases remaining between them. Germline loops: CDR1 SEHNR, CDR2 FQNEAQ (reference sequence).

The chain has TRBV28 and TRBJ2-7; D gene unclear. The germline V gene encodes CDR1 MDHEN and CDR2 SYDVKM. This CDR3 comprises 14 residues. The V and J ends lost 3 bases and 0 bases respectively, with 9 bases between them. CDR3 nucleotides: TGTGCCAGCAGTTTCTCCGTTTACTCCTACGAGCAGTACTTC. Its translation: CASSFSVYSYEQYF.

The CDR3 DNA sequence: TGTGCCAGTAGTATGTTGTCTCAGCCCCAGCATTTT. Its translation is CASSMLSQPQHF. The rearrangement joins TRBV19 to TRBJ1-5; D call uncertain. This CDR3 spans 12 amino acids. Looked up from germline, CDR1 is LNHDA and CDR2 is SQIVND (reference sequence). Deletions cut 3 bases from V and 6 bases from J, with 6 bases between. The whole variable domain, remainder taken from reference TRBV19 and TRBJ1-5, is DGGITQSPKYLFRKEGQNVTLSCEQNLNHDAMYWYRQDPGQGLRLIYYSQIVNDFQKGDIAEGYSVSREKKESFPLTVTSAQKNPTAFYLCASSMLSQPQHFGDGTRLSIL.

In nucleotides, the CDR3 is TGTGCCAGCAGCTTAACAGGGGGCGGAACGTACGAGCAGTACTTC. Residues: CASSLTGGGTYEQYF. The chain carries TRBV5-4 and TRBJ2-7, with 9 nucleotides matching TRBD1. V shed 2 bases and J 4 bases; nucleotides not matched to a gene: 7. There are 15 residues in the CDR3. The V gene's germline CDR1 is SGHNT and CDR2 YYREEE (reference sequence).

The chain employs TRBV7-9 and TRBJ1-4; 7 nucleotides agree with TRBD1. CDR3 size: 17 residues. After removal of 4 bases from V and 1 base from J, the junction contained 9 bases not matched to a gene. Germline V lookup: CDR1 SEHNR, CDR2 FQNEAQ (reference sequence). CDR3 sequence reads: CASSSTGPGGTNEKLFF. In DNA, the CDR3 is TGTGCCAGCAGCTCGACAGGGCCAGGGGGAACTAATGAAAAACTGTTTTTT.

The chain links TRBV2 to TRBJ2-1; no clear D gene. This CDR3 region has 12 residues. Germline CDR1 reads SNHLY; CDR2 reads FYNNEI. Trimming left V 7 bases short and J 8 bases short, with 12 bases between. CDR3 sequence: CASTQYTDEQFF. The CDR3 coding sequence is TGTGCCAGCACTCAATATACGGATGAGCAGTTCTTC.

The V call is TRBV28, the J call TRBJ2-1; TRBD1 agrees at 10 bases. The J segment lost 8 bases and the V segment lost 6 bases, leaving 7 bases of the junction unmatched. The germline gives CDR1 MDHEN, CDR2 SYDVKM. CDR3 size: 14 residues. This CDR3 reads CASSHKTGGHEQFF. For the CDR3, the DNA is TGTGCCAGCAGCCATAAGACAGGGGGCCATGAGCAGTTCTTC. The full variable domain, in which reference TRBV28 and TRBJ2-1 provide the parts outside the CDR3, is DVKVTQSSRYLVKRTGEKVFLECVQDMDHENMFWYRQDPGLGLRLIYFSYDVKMKEKGDIPEGYSVSREKKERFSLILESASTNQTSMYLCASSHKTGGHEQFFGPGTRLTVL.

V usage is TRBV28 and J usage is TRBJ2-7, with D tentatively TRBD1 (6 bases). V dropped 6 bases and J dropped 6 bases, with 21 bases sitting between them. Germline CDR1 MDHEN, CDR2 SYDVKM. The CDR3 totals 15 residues. The CDR3 region is CASRPPQGFLSEQYF. CDR3 nucleotides: TGTGCCAGCAGACCACCCCAGGGGTTCCTTAGCGAGCAGTACTTC. Filled out from reference TRBV28 and TRBJ2-7, the complete variable domain reads DVKVTQSSRYLVKRTGEKVFLECVQDMDHENMFWYRQDPGLGLRLIYFSYDVKMKEKGDIPEGYSVSREKKERFSLILESASTNQTSMYLCASRPPQGFLSEQYFGPGTRLTVT.